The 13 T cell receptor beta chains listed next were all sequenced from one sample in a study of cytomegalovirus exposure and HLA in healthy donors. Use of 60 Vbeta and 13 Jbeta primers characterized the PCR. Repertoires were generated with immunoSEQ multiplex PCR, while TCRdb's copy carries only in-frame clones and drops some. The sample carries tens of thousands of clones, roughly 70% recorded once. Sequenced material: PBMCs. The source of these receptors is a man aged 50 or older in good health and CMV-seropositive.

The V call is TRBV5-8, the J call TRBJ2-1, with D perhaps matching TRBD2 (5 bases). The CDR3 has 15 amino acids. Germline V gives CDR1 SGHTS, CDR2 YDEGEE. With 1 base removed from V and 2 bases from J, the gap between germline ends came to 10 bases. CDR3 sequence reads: CASSLTGYTYNEQFF. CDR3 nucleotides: TGTGCCAGCAGCTTGACGGGGTACACCTACAATGAGCAGTTCTTC.

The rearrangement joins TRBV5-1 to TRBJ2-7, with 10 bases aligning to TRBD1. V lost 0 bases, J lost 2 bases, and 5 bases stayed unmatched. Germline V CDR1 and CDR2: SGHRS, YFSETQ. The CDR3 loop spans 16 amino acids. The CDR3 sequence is CASSLEGTGAPYEQYF. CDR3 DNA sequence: TGCGCCAGCAGCTTGGAGGGGACAGGGGCCCCCTACGAGCAGTACTTC.

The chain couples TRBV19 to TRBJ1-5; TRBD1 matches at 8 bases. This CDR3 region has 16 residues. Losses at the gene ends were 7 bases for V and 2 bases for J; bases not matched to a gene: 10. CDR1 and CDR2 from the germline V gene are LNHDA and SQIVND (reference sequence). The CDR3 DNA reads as TGTGCCAGTAAGGGCAGGGGGCCGATGGGCAATCAGCCCCAGCATTTT. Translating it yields CASKGRGPMGNQPQHF. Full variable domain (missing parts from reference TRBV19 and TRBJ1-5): DGGITQSPKYLFRKEGQNVTLSCEQNLNHDAMYWYRQDPGQGLRLIYYSQIVNDFQKGDIAEGYSVSREKKESFPLTVTSAQKNPTAFYLCASKGRGPMGNQPQHFGDGTRLSIL.

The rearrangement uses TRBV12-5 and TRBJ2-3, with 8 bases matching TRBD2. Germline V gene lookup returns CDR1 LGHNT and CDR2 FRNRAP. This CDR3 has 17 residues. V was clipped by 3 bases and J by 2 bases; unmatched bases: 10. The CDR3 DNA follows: TGTGCTAGTGGTTTCGACCCGGGACTAGAGAACACAGATACGCAGTATTTT. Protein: CASGFDPGLENTDTQYF.

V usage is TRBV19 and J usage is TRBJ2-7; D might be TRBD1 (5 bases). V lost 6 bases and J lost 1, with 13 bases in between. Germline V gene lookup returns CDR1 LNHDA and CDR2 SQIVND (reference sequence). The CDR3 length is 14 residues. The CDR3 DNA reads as TGTGCCAGTAGCCGGTCAACAGGATCCTACGAGCAGTACTTC. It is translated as CASSRSTGSYEQYF. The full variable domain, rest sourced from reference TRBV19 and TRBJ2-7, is DGGITQSPKYLFRKEGQNVTLSCEQNLNHDAMYWYRQDPGQGLRLIYYSQIVNDFQKGDIAEGYSVSREKKESFPLTVTSAQKNPTAFYLCASSRSTGSYEQYFGPGTRLTVT.

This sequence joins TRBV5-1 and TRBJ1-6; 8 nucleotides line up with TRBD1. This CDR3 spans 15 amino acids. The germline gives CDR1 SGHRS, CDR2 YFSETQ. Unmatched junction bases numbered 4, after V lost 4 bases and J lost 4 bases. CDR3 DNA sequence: TGCGCCAGCAGCGCGGGACAGGCATATAATTCACCCCTCCACTTT. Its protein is CASSAGQAYNSPLHF.

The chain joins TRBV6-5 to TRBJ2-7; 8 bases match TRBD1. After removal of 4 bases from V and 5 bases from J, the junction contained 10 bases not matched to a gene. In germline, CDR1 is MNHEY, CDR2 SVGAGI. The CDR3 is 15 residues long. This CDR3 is CASSWDRSIGNEQYF. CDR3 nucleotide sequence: TGTGCCAGCAGTTGGGACAGGTCGATAGGGAACGAGCAGTACTTC.

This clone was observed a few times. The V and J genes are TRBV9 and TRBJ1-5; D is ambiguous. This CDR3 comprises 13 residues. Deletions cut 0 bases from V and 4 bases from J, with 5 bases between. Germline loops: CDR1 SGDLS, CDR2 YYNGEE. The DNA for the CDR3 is TGTGCCAGCAGCGTAGACATGAATCAGCCCCAGCATTTT. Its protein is CASSVDMNQPQHF.

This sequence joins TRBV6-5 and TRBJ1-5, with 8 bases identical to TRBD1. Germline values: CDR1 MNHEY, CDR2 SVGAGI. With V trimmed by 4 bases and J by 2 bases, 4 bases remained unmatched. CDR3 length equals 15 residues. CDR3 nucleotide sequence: TGTGCCAGCAGTTCAGGGGGCTCGGGCAATCAGCCCCAGCATTTT. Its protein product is CASSSGGSGNQPQHF.

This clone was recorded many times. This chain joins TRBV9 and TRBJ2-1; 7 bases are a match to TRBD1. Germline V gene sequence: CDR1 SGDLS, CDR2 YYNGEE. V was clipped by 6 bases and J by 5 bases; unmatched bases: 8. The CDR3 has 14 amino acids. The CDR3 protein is CASTPGTANNEQFF. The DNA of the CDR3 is TGTGCCAGCACCCCCGGGACAGCCAACAATGAGCAGTTCTTC. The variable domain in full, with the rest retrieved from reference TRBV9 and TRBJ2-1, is DSGVTQTPKHLITATGQRVTLRCSPRSGDLSVYWYQQSLDQGLQFLIQYYNGEERAKGNILERFSAQQFPDLHSELNLSSLELGDSALYFCASTPGTANNEQFFGPGTRLTVL.

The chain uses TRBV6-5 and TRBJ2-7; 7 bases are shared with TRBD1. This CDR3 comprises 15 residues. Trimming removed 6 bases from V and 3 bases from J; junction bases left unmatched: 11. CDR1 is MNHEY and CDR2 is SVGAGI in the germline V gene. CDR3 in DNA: TGTGCCAGCAGCCCCCTGACAGGGCCTTTCTACGAGCAGTACTTC. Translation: CASSPLTGPFYEQYF.

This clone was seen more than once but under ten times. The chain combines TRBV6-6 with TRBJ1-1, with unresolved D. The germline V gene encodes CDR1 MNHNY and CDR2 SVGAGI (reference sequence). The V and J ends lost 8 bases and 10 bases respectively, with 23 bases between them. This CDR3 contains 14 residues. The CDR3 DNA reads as TGTGCCAGCCTACCGGGCTCCGACGGAGGACTAGCTTTCTTT. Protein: CASLPGSDGGLAFF.

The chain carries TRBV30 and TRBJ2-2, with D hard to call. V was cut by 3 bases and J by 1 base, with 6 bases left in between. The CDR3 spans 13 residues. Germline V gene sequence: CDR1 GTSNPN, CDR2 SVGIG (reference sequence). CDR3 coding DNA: TGTGCCTGGAGGCGGAGGAACACCGGGGAGCTGTTTTTT. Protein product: CAWRRRNTGELFF.